Below, one T cell receptor (beta chain) is given with its context. Its target antigen remains unknown. Base qualities are not at hand, and no much larger clone is one base apart. The data derive from a study of blood T cell repertoires in COVID-19 (TCRdb year 2020). General notes on the study: Samples from collaborators originated in the United States, Italy and Spain and spanned both the acute and convalescent phases of COVID-19. Nearly every sample came with metadata listing a de-identified subject ID, COVID-19 status, age in years and sex. The prospective study material was composed of cDNA or gDNA derived from T cells, B-cell-depleted T cells, or PBMCs. The dataset comprised deeply sampled blood TCRbeta repertoires from subjects exposed to, actively infected with, or recovered from COVID-19. A freely available public database, intended as a resource for researchers studying the immune response to SARS-CoV-2, is where the repertoires were released. The samples were drawn from two sources: the first 160 participants of the ongoing ImmuneRACE study, and 950 to 1,500 subjects contributed by 6 global collaborators. Where available, HLA class I and class II types were taken from metadata supplied by the sample provider and were not determined by assay-based typing. The paper's findings and limits, for the study overall: The amount of clinical and demographic metadata varied by source and participant and was provided uncurated.

Participants in the prospective study were aged roughly 18 to 89 years, lived in 20 to 30 United States geographic areas, and enrolled through a virtual design. In the prospective study, participants were assigned to cohorts based on the clinical history participants reported in a screening survey and a study questionnaire. Exposed participants had been in contact, within 2 weeks of entering the study, with a person who had a PCR-confirmed or clinician-diagnosed case of COVID-19. Mobile phlebotomists in the prospective study collected whole blood, serum and a nasopharyngeal or oropharyngeal swab from every participant. Over an approximately 2-month period, participants in the prospective study had the option of providing additional blood draws and questionnaires. Before DNA extraction, blood samples from the prospective study were shipped at room temperature or frozen. Sequences KGHSY (CDR1) and FQNENV (CDR2) are obtained from the germline V gene. Reading from cysteine to phenylalanine, the CDR3 counts 16 amino acids. Only the CDR3 portion is preserved as DNA: 48 bases, with reading frame beginning at the first base. V lost 1 base and J lost 1 base; the stretch between them is 13 bases long.

TCRbeta CDR3 regions were amplified from genomic DNA by means of the immunoSEQ Assay, a bias-controlled multiplex PCR. The published analysis was carried out like this. The number of nucleated cells in each sample was estimated by amplification of reference gene primers within the assay. Sequence reads were collapsed and filtered to measure the absolute abundance of every unique TCRbeta CDR3 rearrangement. For each sample, productive Simpson clonality was calculated as the square root of Simpson's diversity index over productive rearrangements. Held by TCRdb, this immuneACCESS table contains in-frame sequences only and omits some clones. Under half of the omission traces to an unresolved V gene where checked; the cause of the rest is unknown. Clone size and the V and J calls come from that table; the DNA yielded D and trimming. A total of more than 200,000 clones appear in this sample, about 90% of them only once. Around 3.8% of the sample belongs to the ten largest clones.

The rearrangement combines TRBV16 with TRBJ1-1, with the D gene uncertain. The sequenced sample consisted of PBMCs or T cells enriched from blood (not recorded which). The sequence derives from a woman in her 30s who had been exposed to COVID-19. At the DNA level, the sequence is TGTGCCAGCAGCCAATTCGGGCGGGATCAGAACACTGAAGCTTTCTTT. This encodes CASSQFGRDQNTEAFF.